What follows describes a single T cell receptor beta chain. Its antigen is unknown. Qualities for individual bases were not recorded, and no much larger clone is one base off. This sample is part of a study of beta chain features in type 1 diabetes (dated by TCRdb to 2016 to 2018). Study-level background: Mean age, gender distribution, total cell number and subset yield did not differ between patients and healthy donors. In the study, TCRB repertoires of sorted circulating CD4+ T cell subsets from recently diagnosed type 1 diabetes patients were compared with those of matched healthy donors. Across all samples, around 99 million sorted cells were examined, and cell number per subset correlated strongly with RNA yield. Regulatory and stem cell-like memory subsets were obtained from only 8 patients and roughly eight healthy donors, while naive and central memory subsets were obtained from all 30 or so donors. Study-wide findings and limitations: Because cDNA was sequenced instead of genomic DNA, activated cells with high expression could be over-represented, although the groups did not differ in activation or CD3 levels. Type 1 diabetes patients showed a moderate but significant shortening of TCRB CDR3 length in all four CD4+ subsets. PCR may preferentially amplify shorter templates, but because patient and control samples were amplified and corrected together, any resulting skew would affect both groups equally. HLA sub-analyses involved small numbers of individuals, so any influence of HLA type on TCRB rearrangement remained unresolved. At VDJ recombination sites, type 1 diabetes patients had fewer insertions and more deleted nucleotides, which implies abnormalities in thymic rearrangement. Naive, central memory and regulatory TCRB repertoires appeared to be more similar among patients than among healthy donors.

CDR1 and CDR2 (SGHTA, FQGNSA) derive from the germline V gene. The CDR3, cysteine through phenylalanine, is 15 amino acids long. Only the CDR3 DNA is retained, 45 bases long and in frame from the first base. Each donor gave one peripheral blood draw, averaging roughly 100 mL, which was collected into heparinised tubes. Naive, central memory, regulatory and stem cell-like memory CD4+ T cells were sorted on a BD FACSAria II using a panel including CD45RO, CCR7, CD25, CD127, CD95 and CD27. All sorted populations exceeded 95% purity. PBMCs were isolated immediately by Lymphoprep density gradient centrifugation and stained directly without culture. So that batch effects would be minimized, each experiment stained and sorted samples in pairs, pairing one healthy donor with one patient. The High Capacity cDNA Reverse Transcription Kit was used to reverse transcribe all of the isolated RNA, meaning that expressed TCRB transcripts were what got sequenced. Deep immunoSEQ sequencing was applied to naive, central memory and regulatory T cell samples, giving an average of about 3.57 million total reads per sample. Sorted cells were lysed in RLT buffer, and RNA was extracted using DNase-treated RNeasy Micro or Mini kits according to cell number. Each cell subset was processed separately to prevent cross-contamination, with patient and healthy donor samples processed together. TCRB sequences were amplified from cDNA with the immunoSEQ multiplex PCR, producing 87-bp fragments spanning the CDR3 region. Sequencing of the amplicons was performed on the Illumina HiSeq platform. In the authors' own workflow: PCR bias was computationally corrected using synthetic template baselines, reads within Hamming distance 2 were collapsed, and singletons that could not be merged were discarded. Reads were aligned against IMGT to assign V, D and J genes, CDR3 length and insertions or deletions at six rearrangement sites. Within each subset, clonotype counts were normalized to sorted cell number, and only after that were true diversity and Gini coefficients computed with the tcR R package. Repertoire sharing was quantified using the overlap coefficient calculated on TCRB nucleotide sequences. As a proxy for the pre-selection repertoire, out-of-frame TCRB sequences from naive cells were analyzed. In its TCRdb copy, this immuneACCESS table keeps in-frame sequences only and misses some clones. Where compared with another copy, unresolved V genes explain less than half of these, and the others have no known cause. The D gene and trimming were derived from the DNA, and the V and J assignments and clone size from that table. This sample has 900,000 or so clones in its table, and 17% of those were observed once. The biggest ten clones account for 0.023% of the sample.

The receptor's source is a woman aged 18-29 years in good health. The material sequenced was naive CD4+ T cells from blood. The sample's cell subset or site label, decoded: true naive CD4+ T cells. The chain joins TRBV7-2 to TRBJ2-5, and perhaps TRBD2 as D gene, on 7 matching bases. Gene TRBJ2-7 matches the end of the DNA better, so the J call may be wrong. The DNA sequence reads TGTGCCAGCAGCTTATCGGCGGGGGCGCCCTACGAGCAGTACTTC. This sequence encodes CASSLSAGAPYEQYF.